This T cell receptor beta chain is from a study of blood T cell repertoires in COVID-19. About the study: The origin of the acute and convalescent COVID-19 samples was the United States, Italy and Spain.

The method was immunoSEQ multiplex PCR; TCRdb's version includes in-frame clones alone and lacks a portion of them. The table lists some 78,000 clones, roughly 84% of them singletons. The CDR3 is made up of 14 amino acids. Trimming cost V 4 bases and J 0 bases, with 12 bases left between them. CDR1 and CDR2 (germline): DFQATT, SNEGSKA (reference sequence). The clonotype originates from a man aged 50 or older with acute or convalescent COVID-19. Sequencing used peripheral blood. This chain uses TRBV20-1 with TRBJ1-1; a weak D match, TRBD1 (5 bases). The CDR3 is CSATDSALNTEAFF. In DNA form, the CDR3 reads TGCAGTGCTACTGACAGTGCCTTGAACACTGAAGCTTTCTTT.